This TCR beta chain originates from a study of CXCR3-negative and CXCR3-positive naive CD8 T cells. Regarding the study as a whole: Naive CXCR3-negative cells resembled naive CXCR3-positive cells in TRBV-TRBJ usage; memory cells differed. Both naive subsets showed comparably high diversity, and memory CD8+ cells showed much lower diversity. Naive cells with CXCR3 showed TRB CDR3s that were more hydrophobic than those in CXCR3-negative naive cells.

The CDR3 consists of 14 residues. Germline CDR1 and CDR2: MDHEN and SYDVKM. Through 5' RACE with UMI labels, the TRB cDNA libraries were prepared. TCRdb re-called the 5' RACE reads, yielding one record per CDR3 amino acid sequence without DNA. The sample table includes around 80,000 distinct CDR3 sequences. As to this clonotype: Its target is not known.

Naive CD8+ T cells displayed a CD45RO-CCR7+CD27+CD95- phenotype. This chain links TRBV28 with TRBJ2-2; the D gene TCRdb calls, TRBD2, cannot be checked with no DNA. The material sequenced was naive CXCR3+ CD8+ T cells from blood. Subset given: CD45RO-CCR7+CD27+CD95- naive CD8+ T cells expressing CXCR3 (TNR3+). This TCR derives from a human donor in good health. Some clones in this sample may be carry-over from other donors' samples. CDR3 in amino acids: CASSLTSPPGELFF.